Below, 32 T cell receptor beta chains from the same sample are listed, as sequenced in a study of PD-1 blockade in classical Hodgkin lymphoma. Regarding time point: newly diagnosed, previously untreated cHL patient sample. Purification of CD4+ T cells from thawed PBMCs was achieved by magnetic negative selection. The method was immunoSEQ multiplex PCR; TCRdb's version includes in-frame clones alone and lacks a portion of them. Of around 29,000 clones listed, more than 70% are singletons. Sample: CD4+ T cells from blood. The source is a human donor with classical Hodgkin lymphoma.

V and J are TRBV5-5 and TRBJ2-7; D gene unclear. CDR1 is SGHKS, CDR2 YYEKEE, per germline (reference sequence). The V end was cut by 0 bases, the J end by 3 bases, with 10 bases between. The CDR3 runs to 14 residues. The DNA of the CDR3 is TGTGCCAGCAGCTTGGCCGAACGGAACTACGAGCAGTACTTC. This encodes CASSLAERNYEQYF.

This clone was observed a single time. This chain uses TRBV7-2 with TRBJ1-5, with a tentative D call TRBD1 (6 bases). Trimming pared 1 base from V and 11 bases from J, leaving 15 bases between. The CDR3 runs 14 residues. Germline CDR1 and CDR2: SGHTA and FQGNSA. CDR3 sequence: CASSLDRAGGSQHF. Here the CDR3 DNA reads TGTGCCAGCAGCTTAGACAGGGCCGGGGGGTCCCAGCATTTT.

The chain uses TRBV7-8 and TRBJ2-2; tentative D call: TRBD1 (5 bases). This CDR3 is 15 amino acids long. V was clipped by 3 bases and J by 3 bases, with 11 bases between them. Germline V gene lookup returns CDR1 SGHVS and CDR2 FQNEAQ. The CDR3 is CASSLSQGDTGELFF. Here the CDR3 DNA reads TGTGCCAGCAGCTTGTCGCAGGGTGACACCGGGGAGCTGTTTTTT.

The V and J genes are TRBV11-2 and TRBJ2-5; D is ambiguous. The germline V gene has CDR1 SGHAT and CDR2 FQNNGV. The CDR3 runs to 13 residues. The V end lost 1 base, the J end lost 2 bases, and 5 bases lay between the germline ends. The CDR3 DNA is TGTGCCAGCAGCTTAGGTGTACAAGAGACCCAGTACTTC. Translating gives CASSLGVQETQYF.

The rearrangement uses TRBV18 and TRBJ2-1, with 8 positions matching TRBD2. V lost 6 bases and J lost 9; bases outside the gene matches: 7. There are 13 residues in the CDR3. Germline CDR1 reads KGHSH; CDR2 reads LQKENI. For the CDR3, the DNA is TGTGCCAGCTCCCCTACGGGAGGGGGTGAGCAGTTCTTC. Translated: CASSPTGGGEQFF.

The rearrangement links TRBV7-2 to TRBJ1-1; D not certain. The CDR3 is 13 amino acids. Germline lookup yields CDR1 SGHTA and CDR2 FQGNSA. Trimming left V 5 bases short and J 6 bases short, with 13 bases between. The CDR3: CASSTQRRAEAFF. CDR3 nucleotide sequence: TGTGCCAGCAGCACACAAAGGAGAGCTGAAGCTTTCTTT.

The V gene is TRBV11-2, the J gene TRBJ2-5; D unresolved. This CDR3 has 13 residues. The V gene's germline CDR1 is SGHAT and CDR2 FQNNGV. Between the trimmed V and J ends, which lost 0 bases and 5 bases, there was a span of 7 bases. CDR3 protein: CASSLEPPETQYF. The DNA for the CDR3 is TGTGCCAGCAGCTTAGAACCCCCGGAGACCCAGTACTTC.

The chain recombines TRBV11-3 with TRBJ2-3, with 13 nucleotides matching TRBD2. The CDR3 has 17 residues. J lost 4 bases, V lost 1 base, and 5 bases had no gene match. CDR1 and CDR2 from the germline V gene are SGHNT and YENEEA. The CDR3 protein is CASSLGLLAGGPDTQYF. Here the CDR3 DNA reads TGTGCCAGCAGCTTAGGCCTACTAGCGGGAGGGCCAGATACGCAGTATTTT.

The J gene is TRBJ2-7, the V gene TRBV9; D is possibly TRBD1 (6 bases). The CDR3 loop spans 14 amino acids. V was trimmed by 1 base and J by 5 bases, leaving 13 bases between them. Germline CDR1 is SGDLS and CDR2 is YYNGEE. The DNA for the CDR3 is TGTGCCAGCAGCGTAAATCAGGGGTTCGACGAGCAGTACTTC. Its translation is CASSVNQGFDEQYF.

V and J are TRBV28 and TRBJ1-2; a weak D match, TRBD1 (6 bases). Germline CDR1 is MDHEN and CDR2 is SYDVKM. V gave up 10 bases and J gave up 2 bases, with 14 bases separating them. The CDR3 is made up of 13 amino acids. The CDR3, as DNA: TGTGCCACCCTACGGACAGAGAACTATGGCTACACCTTC. Residues: CATLRTENYGYTF.

This chain connects TRBV7-8 to TRBJ2-3, with D uncertain. Germline V CDR1 and CDR2: SGHVS, FQNEAQ. The CDR3 contains 14 residues. Trimming left V 2 bases short and J 4 bases short, with 10 bases between. As DNA, the CDR3 is TGTGCCAGCAGCTTATTCATCGTCTCAGATACGCAGTATTTT. Protein: CASSLFIVSDTQYF.

This clone showed up just once. V usage is TRBV2 and J usage is TRBJ2-3; D is ambiguous. The V end was cut by 6 bases, the J end by 1 base, with 14 bases between. The CDR3 length is 15 residues. The germline V gene has CDR1 SNHLY and CDR2 FYNNEI. The CDR3 DNA is TGTGCCAGCAGGCCGTCTCAGGTTGGCACAGATACGCAGTATTTT. Its protein product is CASRPSQVGTDTQYF.

The DNA for the CDR3 is TGTGCCAGCAGCCTGAGGCCCAACCAGGGGGGCTACACCTTC. This sequence encodes CASSLRPNQGGYTF. The rearrangement joins TRBV9 to TRBJ1-2; D perhaps matches TRBD1 (6 bases). The CDR3 sequence is 14 residues long. Per germline, CDR1 SGDLS and CDR2 YYNGEE. Trimming pared 4 bases from V and 8 bases from J, leaving 18 bases between.

This chain links TRBV28 with TRBJ2-7, with 11 nucleotides matching TRBD2. The CDR3 has 16 residues. Germline values: CDR1 MDHEN, CDR2 SYDVKM. V shed 4 bases and J 1 base; nucleotides not matched to a gene: 6. CDR3 bases: TGTGCCAGCAGTTCCGGGACTAGCGGCCGTTCCTACGAGCAGTACTTC. This translates into CASSSGTSGRSYEQYF.

This sequence joins TRBV7-2 and TRBJ2-5; D uncertain. CDR1 is SGHTA, CDR2 FQGNSA, per germline. Trimming took off 5 bases at V and 5 bases at J, with 12 bases between the two ends. This CDR3 is built from 13 residues. The CDR3 region has the DNA TGTGCCAGCAGCAGGATCCTGGGGGAGACCCAGTACTTC. Amino acid sequence: CASSRILGETQYF.

The V call is TRBV5-1, the J call TRBJ2-5; D remains ambiguous. Germline V gene lookup returns CDR1 SGHRS and CDR2 YFSETQ. Trimming shortened V by 4 bases and J by 2 bases, and 21 bases separated the two germline ends. The CDR3 consists of 17 residues. CDR3 region: CASSHAPGPGRQETQYF. The DNA for the CDR3 is TGCGCCAGCAGCCATGCCCCCGGGCCAGGTAGACAAGAGACCCAGTACTTC.

The chain recombines TRBV5-6 with TRBJ2-7; no clear D gene. This CDR3 is built from 11 residues. The V end lost 1 base, the J end lost 5 bases, and 4 bases lay between the germline ends. From germline, CDR1 is SGHDT and CDR2 YYEEEE. The CDR3 region is CASSLWHEQYF. The CDR3 nucleotides are TGTGCCAGCAGCTTGTGGCACGAGCAGTACTTC. The entire variable domain, with the rest obtained from reference TRBV5-6 and TRBJ2-7, is as follows: DAGVTQSPTHLIKTRGQQVTLRCSPKSGHDTVSWYQQALGQGPQFIFQYYEEEERQRGNFPDRFSGHQFPNYSSELNVNALLLGDSALYLCASSLWHEQYFGPGTRLTVT.

There are a few counts of this clone. The chain carries TRBV18 and TRBJ2-5; D is uncertain. V was cut by 6 bases and J by 5 bases, with 7 bases left in between. Germline V lookup: CDR1 KGHSH, CDR2 LQKENI. The CDR3 runs to 11 residues. In DNA, the CDR3 is TGTGCCAGCTCGCCCCTCGAGACCCAGTACTTC. It translates to CASSPLETQYF. The entire variable domain, with the rest obtained from reference TRBV18 and TRBJ2-5, is as follows: NAGVMQNPRHLVRRRGQEARLRCSPMKGHSHVYWYRQLPEEGLKFMVYLQKENIIDESGMPKERFSAEFPKEGPSILRIQQVVRGDSAAYFCASSPLETQYFGPGTRLLVL.

The V call is TRBV28, the J call TRBJ1-4; weak D call: TRBD1 (5 bases). Germline loops: CDR1 MDHEN, CDR2 SYDVKM. Trimming left V 2 bases short and J 8 bases short, with 15 bases between. The CDR3 totals 15 residues. CDR3 residues: CASSLPLAGREKLFF. CDR3 nucleotides: TGTGCCAGCAGTTTACCCCTGGCAGGGCGAGAAAAACTGTTTTTT.

The rearrangement links TRBV14 to TRBJ2-7, with D perhaps matching TRBD1 (7 bases). The V and J ends lost 1 base and 7 bases respectively, with 17 bases between them. The CDR3 runs 15 residues. The germline CDR1 and CDR2 sequences are SGHDN and FVKESK. CDR3 protein: CASSQVGRGESEQYF. CDR3 bases: TGTGCCAGCAGCCAAGTAGGCAGGGGGGAAAGTGAGCAGTACTTC.

Points on this clone: Because the CDR3's place on the DNA is in doubt, the DNA is left out and the CDR3 is given as listed by TCRdb. This chain uses TRBV5-1 with TRBJ1-2; the D call TRBD1 from the table was never checked on the DNA. The germline V gene encodes CDR1 SGHRS and CDR2 YFSETQ. From its first to its last residue, the CDR3 has 15 amino acids. The CDR3 sequence: CASSFNVGQGAPLTF.

This chain uses TRBV11-2 with TRBJ1-4, with D perhaps TRBD1 (5 bases). Germline CDR1 is SGHAT and CDR2 is FQNNGV. CDR3 size: 14 residues. V was shortened by 2 bases and J by 7 bases, with 11 bases between the two germline ends. The CDR3 DNA reads TGTGCCAGCAGCTTATTGGGGGGGGGTGAAAAACTGTTTTTT. It specifies CASSLLGGGEKLFF.

The rearrangement uses TRBV7-2 and TRBJ2-7, with unresolved D. Trimming cost V 1 base and J 5 bases, with 12 bases left between them. Germline values: CDR1 SGHTA, CDR2 FQGNSA. This CDR3 has 14 residues. CDR3 nucleotides: TGTGCCAGCAGCTTAGTGTTAGGGTCCAACGAGCAGTACTTC. Translating gives CASSLVLGSNEQYF.

In nucleotides, the CDR3 is TGTGCCAGCAGTCAAACAGGGTCGAACACCATATATTTT. This codes for CASSQTGSNTIYF. This chain uses TRBV28 with TRBJ1-3; D is perhaps TRBD1 (6 bases). Between the trimmed V and J ends, which lost 5 bases and 7 bases, there was a span of 12 bases. Per germline, CDR1 MDHEN and CDR2 SYDVKM. This CDR3 comprises 13 residues.

This clone has just a few counts. The gene calls are TRBV6-5 and TRBJ2-7; 9 bases agree with TRBD1. V shed 7 bases and J 4 bases; nucleotides not matched to a gene: 5. The CDR3 covers 13 residues. CDR1 and CDR2 (germline): MNHEY, SVGAGI. The CDR3 sequence: CASKGQGTYEQYF. For the CDR3, the DNA is TGTGCCAGCAAGGGACAGGGAACATACGAGCAGTACTTC.

This rearrangement joins TRBV15 to TRBJ2-5; 9 bases fit TRBD2. Germline lookup yields CDR1 LNHNV and CDR2 YYDKDF (reference sequence). J was trimmed by 2 bases and V by 0 bases; bases with no gene match: 7. This CDR3 spans 17 amino acids. Here the CDR3 DNA reads TGTGCCACCAGCAGAGATAGAAAGCTAGCGGGACAAGAGACCCAGTACTTC. This encodes CATSRDRKLAGQETQYF.

The V gene is TRBV6-5, the J gene TRBJ1-3, with D possibly being TRBD1 (5 bases). Germline V gene sequence: CDR1 MNHEY, CDR2 SVGAGI. This CDR3 contains 15 residues. V was clipped by 2 bases and J by 0 bases, with 8 bases between them. The CDR3 reads CASSYVGGSGNTIYF. CDR3 nucleotide sequence: TGTGCCAGCAGTTACGTGGGGGGCTCTGGAAACACCATATATTTT.

The chain carries TRBV7-3 and TRBJ2-5; the D gene is possibly TRBD2 (5 bases). V was shortened by 5 bases and J by 2 bases, with 12 bases between the two germline ends. The germline V gene has CDR1 SGHTA and CDR2 FQGTGA. CDR3 length: 14 residues. The CDR3 loop is CASSKEGRQETQYF. The DNA of the CDR3 is TGTGCCAGCAGCAAAGAGGGTCGACAAGAGACCCAGTACTTC.

The chain joins TRBV5-4 to TRBJ2-1; the D is unclear. Germline-derived CDR1 and CDR2 are SGHNT and YYREEE (reference sequence). With 0 bases removed from V and 2 bases from J, the gap between germline ends came to 9 bases. The CDR3 covers 15 residues. CDR3 sequence (DNA): TGTGCCAGCAGCTTGGAGGGCGGAGCCTACAATGAGCAGTTCTTC. Translation gives CASSLEGGAYNEQFF.

The V gene is TRBV10-3, the J gene TRBJ1-2; 8 bases map to TRBD1. V dropped 6 bases and J dropped 3; count of bases not matched to a gene: 3. CDR1 ENHRY and CDR2 SYGVKD come from the germline V gene. This CDR3 contains 13 residues. The CDR3 protein is CAISGQGDYGYTF. The CDR3 DNA reads TGTGCCATCAGCGGACAGGGAGACTATGGCTACACCTTC.

This sequence joins TRBV5-1 and TRBJ2-1, with 10 bases identical to TRBD2. Germline V gene data show CDR1 as SGHRS and CDR2 as YFSETQ. The CDR3 length is 16 residues. V shed 4 bases and J 8 bases; nucleotides not matched to a gene: 12. The CDR3 spells CASSLDGLAGADEQFF. The CDR3 DNA reads as TGCGCCAGCAGCCTGGATGGGCTAGCGGGAGCGGATGAGCAGTTCTTC.

This clone was seen a handful of times. The junction shows a germline mismatch at one end, possibly a read error. V gene TRBV30 combines with J gene TRBJ1-4; 9 bases agree with TRBD1. Germline lookup yields CDR1 GTSNPN and CDR2 SVGIG (reference sequence). This CDR3 is built from 13 residues. DNA of the CDR3: TGTGCCTGCAGTGGGACAGGGTCCGAAAAACTGTTTTTT. Its translation is CACSGTGSEKLFF.